This passage covers 27 T cell receptor beta chains from one sample sequenced in a study of PD-L1 blockade in urothelial cancer. Measured with immunoSEQ multiplex PCR; TCRdb has only the in-frame clones, and not every one. Among around 80,000 clones listed, approximately 90% were seen once. As for time point: peripheral blood 6 weeks after treatment start. Material: PBMCs, obtained around atezolizumab (anti-PD-L1) treatment. These receptors all come from a woman at least 80 years old with urothelial cancer.

This sequence joins TRBV5-1 and TRBJ1-4; a possible D gene is TRBD1 (6 bases). The germline gives CDR1 SGHRS, CDR2 YFSETQ. Trimming shortened V by 3 bases and J by 0 bases, and 9 bases separated the two germline ends. The CDR3 sequence is 15 residues long. CDR3 amino acids: CASSSGVTTNEKLFF. The CDR3 DNA follows: TGCGCCAGCAGCTCAGGGGTTACAACTAATGAAAAACTGTTTTTT.

The chain combines TRBV23-1 with TRBJ1-2, with 7 bases fitting TRBD1. TRBV23-1 has ORF status, its function being uncertain. V lost 8 bases to trimming and J lost 0 bases; unmatched junction nucleotides: 15. The CDR3 runs to 17 residues. This CDR3 reads CASSNRGINFSNYGYTF. The CDR3 DNA reads as TGCGCCAGCTCAAACAGGGGTATCAATTTCTCTAACTATGGCTACACCTTC.

This chain joins TRBV5-1 and TRBJ1-2, with D unresolved. Germline CDR1 reads SGHRS; CDR2 reads YFSETQ. This CDR3 has 15 amino acids. The V end was cut by 0 bases, the J end by 3 bases, with 12 bases between. CDR3 DNA sequence: TGCGCCAGCAGCTTGGGAACGGGAAGACACTATGGCTACACCTTC. Encoded protein: CASSLGTGRHYGYTF.

The genes are TRBV30 and TRBJ1-2; 7 nucleotides line up with TRBD1. CDR3 length: 15 residues. CDR1 and CDR2 from the germline V gene are GTSNPN and SVGIG (reference sequence). V dropped 5 bases and J dropped 0; count of bases not matched to a gene: 9. The CDR3 is CAWSGGDSSNYGYTF. Here the CDR3 DNA reads TGTGCCTGGTCCGGCGGGGACAGCTCTAACTATGGCTACACCTTC.

J is TRBJ2-7 and V is TRBV30; TRBD1 might be the D (6 bases). The V gene's germline CDR1 is GTSNPN and CDR2 SVGIG (reference sequence). CDR3 length: 15 amino acids. Trimming shortened V by 2 bases and J by 3 bases, and 17 bases separated the two germline ends. The CDR3 sequence: CAWSRRTNRDYEQYF. The CDR3 region has the DNA TGTGCCTGGAGTCGAAGGACCAACAGGGACTACGAGCAGTACTTC.

The chain combines TRBV28 with TRBJ2-3, with D tentatively TRBD2 (7 bases). Germline loops: CDR1 MDHEN, CDR2 SYDVKM. Trimming shortened V by 5 bases and J by 4 bases, and 16 bases separated the two germline ends. The length of the CDR3 is 15 residues. The DNA for the CDR3 is TGTGCCAGCAGTCCTTCGGGGGGCGGGGCAGATACGCAGTATTTT. Translation: CASSPSGGGADTQYF.

V is TRBV4-1 and J is TRBJ2-1, with TRBD2 matching 8 bases. The trim removed 1 base at V and 12 bases at J, leaving 17 bases unmatched. The CDR3 runs to 17 residues. Germline CDR1 and CDR2: MGHRA and YSYEKL. DNA of the CDR3: TGCGCCAGCAGCCAAGTGGCGACTAGCGTGAAAGCATCGGGGCAGTTCTTC. Amino acids: CASSQVATSVKASGQFF.

The gene calls are TRBV7-9 and TRBJ2-4; the D gene is possibly TRBD1 (8 bases). The length of the CDR3 is 17 residues. V was shortened by 6 bases and J by 0 bases, with 18 bases between the two germline ends. CDR1 and CDR2 (germline): SEHNR, FQNEAQ (reference sequence). Here the CDR3 DNA reads TGTGCCAGCAGATCCGAACAGGGGGGGGAAGCCAAAAACATTCAGTACTTC. Its translation: CASRSEQGGEAKNIQYF.

The chain couples TRBV7-9 to TRBJ2-2, with 14 nucleotides matching TRBD2. This CDR3 is built from 15 residues. J lost 6 bases, V lost 5 bases, and 2 bases had no gene match. Looked up from germline, CDR1 is SEHNR and CDR2 is FQNEAQ (reference sequence). The CDR3 DNA follows: TGTGCCAGCAGCCAGACTAGCGGGAGGGCCGGGGAGCTGTTTTTT. Amino acid sequence: CASSQTSGRAGELFF.

The chain joins TRBV27 to TRBJ2-5, with a weak D call TRBD2 (6 bases). Germline V gene sequence: CDR1 MNHEY, CDR2 SMNVEV (reference sequence). The germline V and J ends were trimmed by 5 bases and 5 bases, with 15 bases remaining between them. The CDR3 is 14 amino acids. The CDR3 sequence: CASSGGGVGETQYF. The CDR3 DNA reads TGTGCCAGCAGTGGTGGAGGGGTCGGCGAGACCCAGTACTTC.

The J gene is TRBJ2-2, the V gene TRBV6-4; TRBD2 might be the D (6 bases). CDR1 and CDR2 from the germline V gene are MRHNA and SNTAGT. The ends were cut back, 6 bases at V and 0 bases at J, with 20 bases in the middle. This CDR3 comprises 18 residues. CDR3 protein: CASSIGTFGSANTGELFF. CDR3 bases: TGTGCCAGCAGCATAGGGACTTTTGGATCGGCGAACACCGGGGAGCTGTTTTTT.

J is TRBJ2-1 and V is TRBV19, with 9 bases that match TRBD2. The germline CDR1 and CDR2 sequences are LNHDA and SQIVND (reference sequence). V was clipped by 5 bases and J by 6 bases; unmatched bases: 11. The CDR3 contains 16 residues. CDR3 loop: CASSSPRREGSNEQFF. The CDR3 region has the DNA TGTGCCAGTAGTTCCCCTCGGCGGGAGGGTAGCAATGAGCAGTTCTTC.

This clone was found once. The chain is built from TRBV7-8 and TRBJ2-2, with D tentatively TRBD2 (7 bases). V lost 5 bases, J lost 6 bases, and 19 bases lay in between. Germline V gives CDR1 SGHVS, CDR2 FQNEAQ. This CDR3 is built from 16 residues. This chain's CDR3 is CASSPSGGGSAGELFF. CDR3 nucleotide sequence: TGTGCCAGCAGCCCAAGTGGGGGCGGGAGTGCCGGGGAGCTGTTTTTT.

The chain recombines TRBV30 with TRBJ2-7; D is unresolved. The CDR3 is 12 residues long. CDR1 and CDR2 from the germline V gene are GTSNPN and SVGIG (reference sequence). V lost 1 base and J lost 5, with 9 bases in between. CDR3 in amino acids: CAWSAVRNEQYF. The CDR3 bases are TGTGCCTGGAGTGCGGTCAGGAACGAGCAGTACTTC. The variable domain in full, with the rest retrieved from reference TRBV30 and TRBJ2-7, is SQTIHQWPATLVQPVGSPLSLECTVEGTSNPNLYWYRQAAGRGLQLLFYSVGIGQISSEVPQNLSASRPQDRQFILSSKKLLLSDSGFYLCAWSAVRNEQYFGPGTRLTVT.

The chain joins TRBV28 to TRBJ2-5; tentatively, D is TRBD2 (6 bases). The CDR3 has 13 amino acids. The V gene's germline CDR1 is MDHEN and CDR2 SYDVKM. V lost 5 bases and J 5 bases, leaving 12 bases between the germline ends. The CDR3 is CASSTLGRETQYF. The CDR3 nucleotides are TGTGCCAGCAGTACGTTGGGGAGGGAGACCCAGTACTTC.

The chain couples TRBV10-3 to TRBJ2-1, with D tentatively TRBD2 (5 bases). V dropped 4 bases and J dropped 7 bases, with 8 bases sitting between them. Germline CDR1 ENHRY, CDR2 SYGVKD. The CDR3 consists of 12 residues. CDR3 sequence reads: CAISGERNEQFF. CDR3 DNA: TGTGCCATCAGTGGAGAGCGGAATGAGCAGTTCTTC.

The rearrangement links TRBV4-1 to TRBJ2-5; a weak D match, TRBD2 (6 bases). Trimming stripped 3 bases from V and 2 bases from J, with 13 bases between. This CDR3 comprises 15 residues. The germline V gene has CDR1 MGHRA and CDR2 YSYEKL. The CDR3 DNA reads TGCGCCAGCAGCCAGCTGGGACTCCTACAAGAGACCCAGTACTTC. It is translated as CASSQLGLLQETQYF.

V usage is TRBV23-1 and J usage is TRBJ1-1; 9 bases are a match to TRBD1. TRBV23-1 is an open reading frame, and its role is uncertain. The trim removed 6 bases at V and 1 base at J, leaving 9 bases unmatched. This CDR3 comprises 16 residues. The CDR3 bases are TGCGCCAGCAGGACCGGACAGGGGATTTCGAACACTGAAGCTTTCTTT. Amino acid sequence: CASRTGQGISNTEAFF.

The chain uses TRBV14 and TRBJ1-1; D unresolved. Per the germline V gene, CDR1 is SGHDN and CDR2 is FVKESK. The CDR3 runs 13 residues. Trimming removed 0 bases from V and 11 bases from J, with 13 bases in between. CDR3 DNA sequence: TGTGCCAGCAGCCAAGATTACCTCACGGGGGCTTTCTTT. Amino acids: CASSQDYLTGAFF.

The chain combines TRBV11-2 with TRBJ2-3; 13 positions match TRBD2. This CDR3 is built from 17 residues. V dropped 5 bases and J dropped 2; count of bases not matched to a gene: 7. Germline V gene lookup returns CDR1 SGHAT and CDR2 FQNNGV. The CDR3, as DNA: TGTGCCAGCAGCACCACTAGCGGGAGGGCACTCACAGATACGCAGTATTTT. It yields the protein CASSTTSGRALTDTQYF.

The rearrangement links TRBV12-5 to TRBJ1-5; D might be TRBD1 (5 bases). The CDR3 totals 15 residues. Germline CDR1 reads LGHNT; CDR2 reads FRNRAP. V gave up 4 bases and J gave up 5 bases, with 15 bases separating them. CDR3 amino acids: CASGWGRVGDQPQHF. The CDR3 nucleotides read TGTGCTAGTGGTTGGGGCAGGGTTGGCGATCAGCCCCAGCATTTT.

The chain is built from TRBV28 and TRBJ1-5, with TRBD1 matching over 8 bases. The CDR3 consists of 14 residues. The ends lost 3 bases at V and 6 bases at J; junction bases unmatched: 4. Per germline, CDR1 MDHEN and CDR2 SYDVKM. CDR3 sequence (DNA): TGTGCCAGCAGTTTGACACAGGGGGGTCAGCCCCAGCATTTT. Translation: CASSLTQGGQPQHF.

The DNA of the CDR3 is TGTGCCAGCAGTTTTAATACATACTACGAGCAGTACTTC. It yields the protein CASSFNTYYEQYF. J is TRBJ2-7 and V is TRBV27, with unresolved D. The CDR3 is made up of 13 amino acids. CDR1 and CDR2 from the germline V gene are MNHEY and SMNVEV (reference sequence). V was clipped by 3 bases and J by 3 bases, with 9 bases between them.

CDR3 in amino acids: CAISDRDRGRAFF. Here the CDR3 DNA reads TGTGCCATCAGTGATCGGGACAGGGGAAGAGCTTTCTTT. This chain connects TRBV10-3 to TRBJ1-1; 10 positions match TRBD1. The V gene's germline CDR1 is ENHRY and CDR2 SYGVKD. CDR3 length equals 13 residues. Trimming at V came to 3 bases and at J to 10 bases, leaving 5 bases not matched to a gene.

The rearrangement uses TRBV7-9 and TRBJ2-7; the D gene is possibly TRBD1 (6 bases). Trimming left V 1 base short and J 7 bases short, with 8 bases between. Germline V gene lookup returns CDR1 SEHNR and CDR2 FQNEAQ (reference sequence). The CDR3 loop spans 12 amino acids. Written as DNA, the CDR3 is TGTGCCAGCAGCTTAGTCCAGGGGGAGCAGTACTTC. Translating gives CASSLVQGEQYF.

V is TRBV2 and J is TRBJ1-1; weak D call: TRBD1 (6 bases). This CDR3 contains 15 residues. In germline, CDR1 is SNHLY, CDR2 FYNNEI. Trimming took 10 bases from V and 1 from J, leaving 19 bases between them. The CDR3, as DNA: TGTGCCACCAAGCTTAGGACAGCTGAGAACACTGAAGCTTTCTTT. Protein sequence: CATKLRTAENTEAFF.

This rearrangement joins TRBV7-2 to TRBJ2-3, with unresolved D. V dropped 1 base and J dropped 1 base, with 12 bases sitting between them. The CDR3 sequence is 16 residues long. CDR1 SGHTA and CDR2 FQGNSA come from the germline V gene. The CDR3 coding sequence is TGTGCCAGCAGCTTAGTTGGGCTGTCGGGCACAGATACGCAGTATTTT. Residues: CASSLVGLSGTDTQYF.